The 21 T cell receptor beta chains in this list originate from one sample, sequenced in a study of cytomegalovirus exposure and HLA in healthy donors. The PCR made use of 60 Vbeta and 13 Jbeta primers. This table comes from immunoSEQ multiplex PCR, and its TCRdb copy is limited to in-frame clones, with some not included. Counted here are approximately 110,000 clones, roughly 85% occurring once; the ten biggest clones make up approximately 3%. Material: PBMCs. These receptors were collected from a woman in her 40s in good health and CMV-seronegative.

This clone was seen a single time. The gene calls are TRBV28 and TRBJ2-7, with 7 positions matching TRBD2. CDR3 size: 15 residues. CDR1 and CDR2 (germline): MDHEN, SYDVKM. Trimming took 4 bases from V and 2 from J; bases not matched to a gene: 8. CDR3 sequence: CASSSRRRGTYEQYF. CDR3 bases: TGTGCCAGCAGTTCCCGACGGCGGGGGACCTACGAGCAGTACTTC.

Details on this clone: Compared with germline, one end of the junction differs, possibly owing to a read error. The sample carries other DNA sequences with the same CDR3. The chain is built from TRBV5-1 and TRBJ2-2; TRBD2 agrees at 16 bases. Germline values: CDR1 SGHRS, CDR2 YFSETQ. The CDR3 contains 18 residues. The chain's CDR3 is CASSKGLAGGRFTGELFF. The DNA for the CDR3 is TGCGCCAGCAGCAAGGGACTAGCGGGGGGGCGATTCACCGGGGAGCTGTTTTTC.

V and J are TRBV18 and TRBJ1-1, with 9 bases lining up with TRBD1. Germline V CDR1 and CDR2: KGHSH, LQKENI. Trimming cost V 3 bases and J 3 bases; bases outside gene matches: 8. This CDR3 has 16 residues. This chain's CDR3 is CASSPSTDRGDTEAFF. The CDR3 DNA is TGTGCCAGCTCACCCTCGACAGACAGGGGGGACACTGAAGCTTTCTTT.

The V gene is TRBV19, the J gene TRBJ2-7; a weak D match, TRBD1 (6 bases). V was shortened by 4 bases and J by 4 bases, with 23 bases between the two germline ends. Germline lookup yields CDR1 LNHDA and CDR2 SQIVND (reference sequence). This CDR3 region has 17 residues. The CDR3 spells CASSTPSTGQMRYEQYF. DNA of the CDR3: TGTGCCAGTAGTACTCCATCGACGGGACAAATGAGATACGAGCAGTACTTC.

This rearrangement joins TRBV5-5 to TRBJ2-7; D is possibly TRBD1 (5 bases). Looked up from germline, CDR1 is SGHKS and CDR2 is YYEKEE (reference sequence). There are 12 residues in the CDR3. V lost 4 bases to trimming and J lost 3 bases, with 8 bases between them. CDR3 bases: TGTGCCAGCAGCGCCCAGGGCTACGAGCAGTACTTC. Translation: CASSAQGYEQYF.

The chain has TRBV5-5 and TRBJ2-6; D unresolved. This CDR3 has 14 residues. Germline CDR1 SGHKS, CDR2 YYEKEE (reference sequence). With 4 bases removed from V and 3 bases from J, the gap between germline ends came to 8 bases. The CDR3 protein is CASSLSGGANVLTF. The CDR3 DNA sequence: TGTGCCAGCAGCCTAAGTGGTGGGGCCAACGTCCTGACTTTC.

V is TRBV28 and J is TRBJ1-5; 7 bases are shared with TRBD1. V lost 8 bases to trimming and J lost 0 bases; unmatched junction nucleotides: 13. Germline CDR1 and CDR2: MDHEN and SYDVKM. This CDR3 comprises 17 residues. CDR3: CASGGQGGDYSNQPQHF. CDR3 in DNA: TGTGCCAGCGGGGGGCAGGGGGGCGATTATAGCAATCAGCCCCAGCATTTT.

Comments on this clone: At one of its ends the junction is not consistent with the germline gene, which may arise from a read error. V gene TRBV7-2 combines with J gene TRBJ2-3; 14 nucleotides line up with TRBD2. The germline gives CDR1 SGHTA, CDR2 FQGNSA. This CDR3 comprises 16 residues. CDR3: CASSKGLAGVTDTRYF. The DNA for the CDR3 is TGTGCCAGCAGCAAGGGACTAGCGGGAGTCACAGATACGCGGTATTTT. Drawing the rest from reference TRBV7-2 and TRBJ2-3, the complete variable domain is GAGVSQSPSNKVTEKGKDVELRCDPISGHTALYWYRQSLGQGLEFLIYFQGNSAPDKSGLPSDRFSAERTGGSVSTLTIQRTQQEDSAVYLCASSKGLAGVTDTRYFGPGTRLTVL.

This rearrangement joins TRBV28 to TRBJ1-1, with a tentative D call TRBD1 (6 bases). Per the germline V gene, CDR1 is MDHEN and CDR2 is SYDVKM. The CDR3 is 15 residues long. Trimming removed 8 bases at V and 1 base at J, with 17 bases between. The CDR3 nucleotides are TGTGCCAGCCGCTCATACAGGGATCGGAACACTGAAGCTTTCTTT. This gives the protein CASRSYRDRNTEAFF.

Notes on this clone: The sample has other DNA sequences that encode this CDR3 too. V gene TRBV4-3 combines with J gene TRBJ1-5; no definite D call. V shed 0 bases and J shed 6 bases, with 6 bases lying between them. Germline CDR1 LGHNA, CDR2 YSLEER. The CDR3 extends over 13 amino acids. CDR3: CASSQDRGQPQHF. The CDR3 DNA reads as TGCGCCAGCAGCCAAGATCGAGGTCAGCCCCAGCATTTT.

The chain uses TRBV30 and TRBJ1-3; the D is unclear. CDR1 GTSNPN and CDR2 SVGIG come from the germline V gene (reference sequence). The CDR3 runs 15 residues. V lost 0 bases and J 0 bases, leaving 9 bases between the germline ends. CDR3 in DNA: TGTGCCTGGAGTGTACGGTCAAACTCTGGAAACACCATATATTTT. It encodes CAWSVRSNSGNTIYF.

V usage is TRBV7-6 and J usage is TRBJ2-2; the match to TRBD2 covers 7 bases. Germline V lookup: CDR1 SGHVS, CDR2 FNYEAQ. This CDR3 is built from 17 residues. Unmatched junction bases numbered 14, after V lost 5 bases and J lost 5 bases. CDR3 amino acids: CASSPGVAGLRTGELFF. The CDR3 DNA follows: TGTGCCAGCAGCCCCGGGGTAGCGGGCCTTAGAACCGGGGAGCTGTTTTTT.

The chain employs TRBV14 and TRBJ2-2, with 7 positions matching TRBD2. Germline V gives CDR1 SGHDN, CDR2 FVKESK. This CDR3 spans 15 amino acids. The V segment lost 7 bases and the J segment 3 bases; nucleotides outside the gene matches: 8. The CDR3 coding sequence is TGTGCCAGCAACCACGCGGGAGCGGACACCGGGGAGCTGTTTTTT. Translated: CASNHAGADTGELFF. Looking up the rest from reference TRBV14 and TRBJ2-2 gives the full variable domain: EAGVTQFPSHSVIEKGQTVTLRCDPISGHDNLYWYRRVMGKEIKFLLHFVKESKQDESGMPNNRFLAERTGGTYSTLKVQPAELEDSGVYFCASNHAGADTGELFFGEGSRLTVL.

The chain recombines TRBV19 with TRBJ2-7; 10 bases fit TRBD1. The CDR3 is made up of 15 amino acids. The ends lost 5 bases at V and 2 bases at J; junction bases unmatched: 6. Per germline, CDR1 LNHDA and CDR2 SQIVND (reference sequence). The CDR3, as DNA: TGTGCCAGTAGTGAACCCGGGACAGGGGCCTACGAGCAGTACTTC. It is translated as CASSEPGTGAYEQYF.

This chain joins TRBV18 and TRBJ1-1; 7 nucleotides line up with TRBD1. V lost 2 bases and J lost 1; bases outside the gene matches: 1. Germline assignment: CDR1 KGHSH and CDR2 LQKENI. The CDR3 spans 14 residues. This CDR3 is CASSPEGANTEAFF. As DNA, the CDR3 is TGTGCCAGCTCACCAGAGGGGGCGAACACTGAAGCTTTCTTT. The entire variable domain, with the rest obtained from reference TRBV18 and TRBJ1-1, is as follows: NAGVMQNPRHLVRRRGQEARLRCSPMKGHSHVYWYRQLPEEGLKFMVYLQKENIIDESGMPKERFSAEFPKEGPSILRIQQVVRGDSAAYFCASSPEGANTEAFFGQGTRLTVV.

The rearrangement uses TRBV27 and TRBJ2-1; 8 bases are shared with TRBD2. CDR3 length: 15 amino acids. The trim removed 8 bases at V and 6 bases at J, leaving 12 bases unmatched. The germline gives CDR1 MNHEY, CDR2 SMNVEV (reference sequence). CDR3 nucleotides: TGTGCCAGCTGTTCGAGCGGGAGCATGGGCAATGAGCAGTTCTTC. Encoded protein: CASCSSGSMGNEQFF.

This chain uses TRBV28 with TRBJ2-5; 8 nucleotides line up with TRBD2. V was pared by 2 bases and J by 3 bases, with 14 bases of the junction left unmatched. The CDR3 runs 18 residues. Germline values: CDR1 MDHEN, CDR2 SYDVKM. The CDR3 spells CASSLMASRGGGKETQYF. The DNA for the CDR3 is TGTGCCAGCAGTTTAATGGCTAGCCGGGGCGGGGGGAAAGAGACCCAGTACTTC.

The V and J genes are TRBV6-4 and TRBJ2-1; 7 bases line up with TRBD2. Looked up from germline, CDR1 is MRHNA and CDR2 is SNTAGT. V lost 4 bases and J lost 4; bases outside the gene matches: 4. The CDR3 is made up of 14 amino acids. For the CDR3, the DNA is TGTGCCAGCAGTGGGACTAGGGAATACAATGAGCAGTTCTTC. It is translated as CASSGTREYNEQFF.

This clone appeared a single time. The CDR3 loop reads CASSEFPGGTDTQYF. The CDR3 DNA is TGTGCCAGCAGTGAATTCCCAGGGGGCACAGATACGCAGTATTTT. The chain recombines TRBV6-1 with TRBJ2-3; D may be TRBD1 (6 bases). Germline assignment: CDR1 MNHNS and CDR2 SASEGT. V was trimmed by 2 bases and J by 1 base, leaving 10 bases between them. The CDR3 runs to 15 residues.

This chain uses TRBV5-1 with TRBJ2-4; 8 bases match TRBD1. V was clipped by 4 bases and J by 5 bases; unmatched bases: 2. This CDR3 region has 13 residues. Germline CDR1 is SGHRS and CDR2 is YFSETQ. CDR3 bases: TGCGCCAGCAGCACGACAGGGGAAAACATTCAGTACTTC. It is translated as CASSTTGENIQYF.

This sequence joins TRBV7-2 and TRBJ1-4, with D perhaps TRBD1 (6 bases). V dropped 5 bases and J dropped 4 bases, with 11 bases sitting between them. CDR3 length equals 14 residues. Per the germline V gene, CDR1 is SGHTA and CDR2 is FQGNSA. Written as DNA, the CDR3 is TGTGCCAGCAGCAAATTAGGGGGTAATGAAAAACTGTTTTTT. It specifies CASSKLGGNEKLFF. Full variable domain (missing parts from reference TRBV7-2 and TRBJ1-4): GAGVSQSPSNKVTEKGKDVELRCDPISGHTALYWYRQSLGQGLEFLIYFQGNSAPDKSGLPSDRFSAERTGGSVSTLTIQRTQQEDSAVYLCASSKLGGNEKLFFGSGTQLSVL.